This is a list of T cell receptor beta chains from one sample in a study of T cells in Graves' hyperthyroidism and ophthalmopathy. MiXCR was run by TCRdb on the multiplex PCR reads, yielding one entry per CDR3 protein. The sample shows fewer than 550,000 distinct CDR3 sequences, roughly 24% of them seen only once. The specimen was blood. The receptors were sampled from a woman under 40 with Graves' ophthalmopathy. CDR3s include the opening cysteine and the closing phenylalanine or tryptophan. Each record gives: V gene, J gene, clone size, D gene, CDR3 DNA, CDR3 protein. A D gene is named only where the DNA matches it firmly. Size is omitted from some rows. Given values are once, few, many or a class for expanded clones.

>TRBV7-8|TRBJ1-1|many|TRBD1
TGTGCCAGCAGCCCCGAGGGACAGCTCATGAACACTGAAGCTTTCTTT
CASSPEGQLMNTEAFF
>TRBV4-1|TRBJ2-7|-|TRBD2
TGCGCCAGCAGCCAAGCGAGGACTAGCGGGTACGAGCAGTACTTC
CASSQARTSGYEQYF
>TRBV7-9|TRBJ1-1|many|-
TGTGCCAGCAGCTTATACCAGGGTAACACTGAAGCTTTCTTT
CASSLYQGNTEAFF
>TRBV7-8|TRBJ2-7|many|TRBD1
TGTGCCAGCAGGTCCGGGACAGGACCCTACGAGCAGTACTTC
CASRSGTGPYEQYF
>TRBV10-3|TRBJ1-2|-|TRBD1
TGTGCCATCAGTGAGTTGACAGGGGGTTCGGATGGCTACACCTTC
CAISELTGGSDGYTF
>TRBV12-3/TRBV12-4|TRBJ2-7|-|-
TGTGCCAGCAGCCGGAGCAGGAACGAGCAGTACTTC
CASSRSRNEQYF
>TRBV12-3/TRBV12-4|TRBJ2-7|-|-
TGTGCCAGCAGTCCAACTCCGGGACAACTATACGAGCAGTACTTC
CASSPTPGQLYEQYF
>TRBV12-3/TRBV12-4|TRBJ1-2|many|TRBD1
TGTGCCAGCAGTCCCGGACAGGGGCGTTCTGGCTACACCTTC
CASSPGQGRSGYTF
>TRBV5-1|TRBJ1-3|many|-
TGCGCCAGCAGCTTGGACGCGGTCTCTGGAAACACCATATATTTT
CASSLDAVSGNTIYF
>TRBV4-1|TRBJ2-7|many|TRBD2
TGCGCCAGCAGCCAAGTGGAGGCGGGGGGAACCTACGAGCAGTACTTC
CASSQVEAGGTYEQYF
>TRBV29-1|TRBJ1-2|many|TRBD1
TGCAGCGCCGAGGGTAGGTTTGGGACAGATGGCTACACCTTC
CSAEGRFGTDGYTF
>TRBV28|TRBJ1-5|-|-
TGTGCCAGCAGTTCGGACACGAATAGCAATCAGCCCCAGCATTTT
CASSSDTNSNQPQHF
>TRBV10-3|TRBJ2-5|-|-
TGTGCCATCAGGGGAGGACTATCCGGGGCCCAGTACTTC
CAIRGGLSGAQYF
>TRBV7-3|TRBJ2-3|few|TRBD2
TGTGCCAGCAGCTTAACGGGGACTAGCGGGGCCACAGATACGCAGTATTTT
CASSLTGTSGATDTQYF
>TRBV6-1|TRBJ2-7|many|-
TGTGCCACCCAGGAGGGGGGAAACTACGAGCAGTACTTC
CATQEGGNYEQYF
>TRBV19|TRBJ1-1|many|-
TGTGCCAGAGGAGGCTTCACTGAAGCTTTCTTT
CARGGFTEAFF
>TRBV12-3/TRBV12-4|TRBJ2-1|many|TRBD2
TGTGCCAGCAGTCCCCAGGGACTATCTGAGCAGTTCTTC
CASSPQGLSEQFF
>TRBV7-2|TRBJ2-7|-|TRBD2
TGTGCCAGCACCCCACTAGCGGGGACCTACGAGCAGTACTTC
CASTPLAGTYEQYF
>TRBV19|TRBJ2-7|many|-
TGTGCCAGTAGTATAGTGAGGACATCTAACGAGCAGTACTTC
CASSIVRTSNEQYF
>TRBV6-1|TRBJ1-1|many|-
TGTGCCAGCAGCCTGGAGAGGGGGTGGGCTGAAGCTTTCTTT
CASSLERGWAEAFF
>TRBV19|TRBJ1-3|many|TRBD1
TGTGCCAGTAGTCCGGACAGGCCCTTCTCTGGAAACACCATATATTTT
CASSPDRPFSGNTIYF
>TRBV12-3/TRBV12-4|TRBJ1-5|-|-
TGTGCCAGCAGTCCCCCCGGGGTCGGCTTTCAGCCCCAGCATTTT
CASSPPGVGFQPQHF
>TRBV20-1|TRBJ2-7|-|TRBD1
TGCAGTGCTAGAGCGAGACAGGGGGTAAACGAGCAGTACTTC
CSARARQGVNEQYF
>TRBV20-1|TRBJ1-1|many|-
TGCAGTGCTAGAGGTGCGACGGCCAGGAACACTGAAGCTTTCTTT
CSARGATARNTEAFF
>TRBV29-1|TRBJ2-7|many|-
TGCAGCGGCTGCCGACTCCCGTCGGAGTACGAGCAGTACTTC
CSGCRLPSEYEQYF
>TRBV19|TRBJ1-1|many|TRBD1
TGTGCCAGTAGGGGGGACAGCGTTACTGAAGCTTTCTTT
CASRGDSVTEAFF
>TRBV7-9|TRBJ2-2|many|-
TGCGCCAGCAGCTTGGGGAGCACCGGGGAGCTGTTTTTT
CASSLGSTGELFF
>TRBV20-1|TRBJ2-6|few|-
TGCAGTGCTAGAGCCCGGCGGGGTACTGGGGCCAACGTCCTGACTTTC
CSARARRGTGANVLTF
>TRBV6-1|TRBJ2-7|many|TRBD2
TGTGCCAGCAGTGTGGAACTAGCGGAGGCCTACGAGCAGTACTTC
CASSVELAEAYEQYF
>TRBV12-3/TRBV12-4|TRBJ2-1|-|TRBD2
TGTGCCAGCAGTTTTTTTCGGCGGGGGGTCAATGAGCAGTTCTTC
CASSFFRRGVNEQFF
>TRBV27|TRBJ1-2|few|-
TGTGCCAGCAGTTTATGGGGGCAGAGCCCTACAGGCTATGGCTACACCTTC
CASSLWGQSPTGYGYTF
>TRBV29-1|TRBJ2-2|many|-
TGCAGCGTTGAAAGGTTTACGAACACCGGGGAGCTGTTTTTT
CSVERFTNTGELFF
>TRBV12-3/TRBV12-4|TRBJ1-2|many|-
TGTGCCAGCAGCCCACCGGGCGACTATGGCTACACCTTC
CASSPPGDYGYTF
>TRBV28|TRBJ1-1|many|TRBD1
TGTGCCAGCAGTATAACAGGGGTTATAGCTTTCTTT
CASSITGVIAFF
>TRBV15|TRBJ1-1|many|-
TGTGCCACCACCGTAGACAGAAACACTGAAGCTTTCTTT
CATTVDRNTEAFF